This T cell receptor (beta chain) was obtained from a study of blood T cell repertoires in COVID-19 (dated by TCRdb to about 2020). With regard to the full study: Collaborator samples came from the United States, Italy and Spain and covered acute and convalescent phases of COVID-19. Sample metadata almost always included a de-identified subject ID, COVID-19 status, age in years and sex. Where available, HLA class I and class II types were obtained from metadata supplied by the sample provider rather than from assay-based typing. A freely available public database, intended as a resource for researchers studying the immune response to SARS-CoV-2, is where the repertoires were released. The samples were drawn from the first 160 participants of the ongoing ImmuneRACE study and from over 950 subjects provided by 6 global collaborators. The prospective study material was composed of cDNA or gDNA derived from T cells, B-cell-depleted T cells, or PBMCs. The dataset comprised deeply sampled blood TCRbeta repertoires from subjects exposed to, actively infected with, or recovered from COVID-19. Broad study findings and their caveats: Clinical and demographic metadata were provided uncurated, with the amount varying by source and participant.

Measured from the cysteine to the phenylalanine, the CDR3 is 15 residues long. Here the CDR3 DNA is all that survives: 45 bases in frame from base 1. The germline ends are 12 bases apart after V is trimmed by 4 bases and J by 2 bases. For CDR1 and CDR2, the germline V gene (reference sequence) lists MNHEY and SMNVEV. For this clone: What antigen it recognizes has not been identified. Base qualities were left out, and no much larger clone turns up one base away.

In Seattle, one collaborating source enrolled patients while the infection was active and tracked those patients longitudinally over the course of disease. Collaborating institutions collected whole blood in K2EDTA tubes following their own protocols. For TCRbeta analysis, collaborator samples were shipped as frozen whole blood, as isolated PBMCs, or as DNA extracted from either sample type. The immunoSEQ Assay, a bias-controlled multiplex PCR, was used to amplify TCRbeta CDR3 regions from genomic DNA. Turning to the authors' computational methods: The number of nucleated cells in each sample was estimated by amplification of reference gene primers within the assay. Sequence reads were collapsed and filtered to measure the absolute abundance of every unique TCRbeta CDR3 rearrangement. For each sample, productive Simpson clonality was calculated as the square root of Simpson's diversity index over productive rearrangements. This immuneACCESS table, as held by TCRdb, lists in-frame sequences with V and J called but not all clones. Of the missing ones, under half trace to an unresolved V gene in checked studies; the others have no known cause. The DNA gave D and trimming, while V, J and clone size come from that table. Recorded for this sample are about 180,000 clones; roughly 84% of them occurred a single time. The ten largest clones capture 18% of the sample.

The source of this sequence is an older person with COVID-19, enrolled during active disease. The sequenced material came from peripheral blood. This sequence uses TRBV27 and TRBJ1-5; no D gene call is confident. In nucleotide form, the sequence is TGTGCCAGCAGTTCCGGGGTAGGTGGCAATCAGCCCCAGCATTTT. This codes for CASSSGVGGNQPQHF.